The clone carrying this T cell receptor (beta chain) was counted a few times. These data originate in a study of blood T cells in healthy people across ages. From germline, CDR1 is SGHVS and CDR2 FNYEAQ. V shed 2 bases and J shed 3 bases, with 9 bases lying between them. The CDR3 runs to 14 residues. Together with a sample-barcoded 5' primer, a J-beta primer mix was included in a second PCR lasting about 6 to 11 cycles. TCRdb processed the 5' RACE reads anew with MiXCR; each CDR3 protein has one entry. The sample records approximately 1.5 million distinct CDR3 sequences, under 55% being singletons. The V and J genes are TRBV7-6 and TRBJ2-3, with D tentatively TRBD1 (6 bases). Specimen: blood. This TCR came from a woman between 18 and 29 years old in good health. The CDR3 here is CASSLLGQTDTQYF. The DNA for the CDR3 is TGTGCCAGCAGCTTACTAGGACAGACAGATACGCAGTATTTT.